This entry is about one T cell receptor beta chain. Antigen: not known. Germline V gene sequence: CDR1 SGHTA, CDR2 FQGTGA. Trimming cost V 5 bases and J 1 base; bases outside gene matches: 10. This CDR3 is built from 17 residues. This entry belongs to a study of T cell repertoires in cytomegalovirus infection. Across the whole study: Shared public TCR beta signatures pointed to both CMV infection and a matching HLA type. The study, taken as a whole, reports: The ex vivo response showed dominance by HLA-C-restricted CMV-specific TCR beta clonotypes.

TCRdb re-called the reads through MiXCR, storing one row per CDR3 protein. The profile covers 150,000 to 200,000 distinct CDR3 sequences, with 8.5% to 10% appearing a single time and about 4.6% taken by the ten largest. This sequence was found in a human donor in good health (CMV status not recorded). Some clones in this sample may be carry-over from other donors' samples. The sequencing sample was made of PBMCs. The chain employs TRBV7-3 and TRBJ2-1, with 8 bases aligning to TRBD2. The chain's CDR3 is CASSNGGGGPSYNEQFF. As DNA, the CDR3 is TGTGCCAGCAGCAACGGGGGGGGAGGGCCTTCCTACAATGAGCAGTTCTTC. Using reference TRBV7-3 and TRBJ2-1 for the parts outside the CDR3, the full variable domain is GAGVSQTPSNKVTEKGKYVELRCDPISGHTALYWYRQSLGQGPEFLIYFQGTGAADDSGLPNDRFFAVRPEGSVSTLKIQRTERGDSAVYLCASSNGGGGPSYNEQFFGPGTRLTVL.